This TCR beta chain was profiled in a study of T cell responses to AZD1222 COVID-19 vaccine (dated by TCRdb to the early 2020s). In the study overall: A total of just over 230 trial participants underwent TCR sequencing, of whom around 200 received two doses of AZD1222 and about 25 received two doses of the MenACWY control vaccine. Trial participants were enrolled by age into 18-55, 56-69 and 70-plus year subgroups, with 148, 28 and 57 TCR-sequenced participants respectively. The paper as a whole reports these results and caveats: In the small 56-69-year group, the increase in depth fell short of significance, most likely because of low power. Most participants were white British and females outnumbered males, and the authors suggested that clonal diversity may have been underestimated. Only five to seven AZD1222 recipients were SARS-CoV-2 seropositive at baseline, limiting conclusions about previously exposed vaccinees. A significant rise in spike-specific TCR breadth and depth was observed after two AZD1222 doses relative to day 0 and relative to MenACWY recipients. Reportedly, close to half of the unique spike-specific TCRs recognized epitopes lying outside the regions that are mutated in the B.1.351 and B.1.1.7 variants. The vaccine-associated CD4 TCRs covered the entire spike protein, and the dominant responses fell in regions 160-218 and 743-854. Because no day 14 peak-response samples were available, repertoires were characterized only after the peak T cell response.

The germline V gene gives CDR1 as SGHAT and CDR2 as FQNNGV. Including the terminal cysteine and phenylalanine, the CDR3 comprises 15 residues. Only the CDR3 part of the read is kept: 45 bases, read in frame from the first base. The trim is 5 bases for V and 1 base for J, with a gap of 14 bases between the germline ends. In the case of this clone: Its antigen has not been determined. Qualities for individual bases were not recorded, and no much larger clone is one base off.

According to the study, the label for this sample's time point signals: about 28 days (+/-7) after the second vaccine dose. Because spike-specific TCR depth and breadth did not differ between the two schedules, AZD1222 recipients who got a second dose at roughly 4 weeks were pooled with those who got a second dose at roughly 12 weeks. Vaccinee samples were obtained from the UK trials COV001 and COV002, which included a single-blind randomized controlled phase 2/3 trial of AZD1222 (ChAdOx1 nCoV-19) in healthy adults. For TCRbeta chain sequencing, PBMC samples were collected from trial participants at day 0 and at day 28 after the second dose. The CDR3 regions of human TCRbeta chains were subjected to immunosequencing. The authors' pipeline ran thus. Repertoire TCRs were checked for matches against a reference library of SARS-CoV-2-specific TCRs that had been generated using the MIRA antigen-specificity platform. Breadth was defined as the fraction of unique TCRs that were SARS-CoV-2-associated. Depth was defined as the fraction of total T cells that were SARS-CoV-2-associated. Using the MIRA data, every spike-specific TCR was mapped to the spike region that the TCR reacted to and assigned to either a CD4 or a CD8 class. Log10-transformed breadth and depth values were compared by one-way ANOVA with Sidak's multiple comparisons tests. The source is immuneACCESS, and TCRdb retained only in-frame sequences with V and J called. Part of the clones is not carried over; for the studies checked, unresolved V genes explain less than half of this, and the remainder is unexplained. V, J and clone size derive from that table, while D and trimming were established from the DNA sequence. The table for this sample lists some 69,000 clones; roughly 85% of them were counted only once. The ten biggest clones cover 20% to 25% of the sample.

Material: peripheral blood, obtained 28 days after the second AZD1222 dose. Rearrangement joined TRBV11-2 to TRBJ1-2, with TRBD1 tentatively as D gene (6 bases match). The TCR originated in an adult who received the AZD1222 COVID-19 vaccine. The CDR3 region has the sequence CASSPGQFLNYGYTF. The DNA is TGTGCCAGCAGCCCGGGACAATTTCTTAACTATGGCTACACCTTC.